What follows are 30 T cell receptor beta chains derived from one specimen sequenced in a study of read filtering for tumor transcriptome and immune sequencing. The library was built from 400 ng RNA with molecular barcoded adaptors for alpha/delta and beta/gamma chains. TCRdb called the reads again in MiXCR, with one record for every CDR3 protein. The sample lists 90,000 to 95,000 distinct CDR3 sequences; 20% to 25% were seen once. The source material was a population of CD138-negative cells sorted from bone marrow. The receptor set was obtained from a donor aged 40 or over with multiple myeloma.

This clonotype was detected many times. The chain employs TRBV5-1 and TRBJ2-7; 10 nucleotides align to TRBD1. Losses at the gene ends were 4 bases for V and 2 bases for J; bases not matched to a gene: 9. Germline CDR1 and CDR2: SGHRS and YFSETQ. The CDR3 has 16 residues. CDR3 bases: TGCGCCAGCAGCGCTGGCACCGGGACAGGGGCCTACGAGCAGTACTTC. This codes for CASSAGTGTGAYEQYF.

Regarding this clonotype: This may arise from a read error, as a much more abundant clone is one base away. The chain carries TRBV2 and TRBJ1-1; D unclear. The length of the CDR3 is 13 residues. Trimming took off 6 bases at V and 5 bases at J, with 13 bases between the two ends. The germline V gene has CDR1 SNHLY and CDR2 FYNNEI. For the CDR3, the DNA is TGTGCCAGCAGGAGGGCAGGTCGGACTGAAGCTTTCTTT. Amino acids: CASRRAGRTEAFF.

In DNA form, the CDR3 reads TGTGCCAGCAGCCTTCGACAGGGGCGGTACGAGCAGTACTTC. It yields the protein CASSLRQGRYEQYF. The genes are TRBV7-2 and TRBJ2-7, with 8 nucleotides matching TRBD1. This CDR3 region has 14 residues. The germline CDR1 and CDR2 sequences are SGHTA and FQGNSA. Trimming removed 5 bases from V and 4 bases from J; junction bases left unmatched: 7.

This clonotype has a count of ten or more. V usage is TRBV28 and J usage is TRBJ2-1; 10 nucleotides agree with TRBD2. Germline assignment: CDR1 MDHEN and CDR2 SYDVKM. The CDR3 has 15 amino acids. Germline trimming cut 6 bases from V and 4 bases from J; bases unmatched to any gene: 6. The CDR3 spells CASSPSGGAYNEQFF. CDR3 DNA: TGTGCCAGCAGCCCTAGCGGGGGAGCATACAATGAGCAGTTCTTC.

This clonotype was counted many times. The chain combines TRBV30 with TRBJ1-1; 7 nucleotides line up with TRBD1. Trimming cost V 2 bases and J 7 bases; bases outside gene matches: 4. Germline V gene lookup returns CDR1 GTSNPN and CDR2 SVGIG (reference sequence). The CDR3 length is 12 residues. The CDR3 nucleotides read TGTGCCTGGAGTACCCGGGACAGTGAAGCTTTCTTT. This gives the protein CAWSTRDSEAFF.

The chain combines TRBV20-1 with TRBJ1-2; D perhaps matches TRBD1 (6 bases). Germline CDR1 reads DFQATT; CDR2 reads SNEGSKA (reference sequence). V was clipped by 2 bases and J by 0 bases, with 19 bases between them. CDR3 length equals 17 residues. CDR3 nucleotide sequence: TGCAGTGCTAGACCCCCAGGGGAAATGAGAGCTAACTATGGCTACACCTTC. Translation gives CSARPPGEMRANYGYTF.

In its sample, this clonotype was seen a few times. The rearrangement joins TRBV7-6 to TRBJ1-1; 7 bases are a match to TRBD1. This CDR3 comprises 12 residues. V was clipped by 5 bases and J by 6 bases; unmatched bases: 3. Per the germline V gene, CDR1 is SGHVS and CDR2 is FNYEAQ. The CDR3 DNA is TGTGCCAGCAGCGCAGGGACAGCTGAAGCTTTCTTT. Residues: CASSAGTAEAFF.

With regard to this clonotype: Just one base apart from a much larger clone, this may be a read error. V and J are TRBV11-2 and TRBJ1-1; D gene uncertain. The CDR3 extends over 13 amino acids. CDR1 and CDR2 from the germline V gene are SGHAT and FQNNGV. The chain's CDR3 is CACSQVWYTEAFF. In nucleotides, the CDR3 is TGTGCCTGCAGCCAAGTCTGGTACACTGAAGCTTTCTTT.

The chain combines TRBV13 with TRBJ1-2; 8 bases align to TRBD1. Germline values: CDR1 PRHDT, CDR2 FYEKMQ (reference sequence). J lost 3 bases, V lost 5 bases, and 8 bases had no gene match. The CDR3 contains 15 residues. Here the CDR3 reads CASSRQGLGDYGYTF. The CDR3 bases are TGTGCCAGCAGCCGACAGGGGCTGGGGGACTATGGCTACACCTTC.

This clonotype is classed as medium-sized. The junction departs from germline at one end; a sequencing error may be responsible. V and J are TRBV5-6 and TRBJ2-3; 10 bases are a match to TRBD2. Germline CDR1 and CDR2: SGHDT and YYEEEE. The CDR3 totals 16 residues. The CDR3 sequence is CASSFLLAGGTDTQYF. CDR3 in DNA: TGCGCCAGCAGCTTTCTCCTAGCGGGGGGCACAGATACGCAGTATTTT.

This clonotype was observed many times. The chain recombines TRBV28 with TRBJ2-5; possibly TRBD1 or TRBD2 for D (5 bases each). This CDR3 region has 14 residues. CDR1 MDHEN and CDR2 SYDVKM come from the germline V gene. V was cut by 6 bases and J by 1 base, with 12 bases left in between. This CDR3 reads CASSQTGAQETQYF. CDR3 bases: TGTGCCAGCAGCCAGACCGGGGCCCAAGAGACCCAGTACTTC.

V and J are TRBV7-9 and TRBJ1-1; no clear D gene. Trimming pared 5 bases from V and 1 base from J, leaving 14 bases between. The germline V gene encodes CDR1 SEHNR and CDR2 FQNEAQ (reference sequence). The length of the CDR3 is 15 residues. The CDR3: CASSRIINPNTEAFF. DNA of the CDR3: TGTGCCAGCAGCCGAATTATAAACCCGAACACTGAAGCTTTCTTT.

The table lists this clonotype with a few counts. The J gene is TRBJ2-2, the V gene TRBV28; TRBD1 aligns across 12 bases. The V gene end was trimmed by 4 bases and the J gene end by 8 bases; junction bases not matched to a gene: 8. Germline V gives CDR1 MDHEN, CDR2 SYDVKM. The CDR3 sequence is 16 residues long. CDR3 nucleotides: TGTGCCAGCAGTTCCCCCGGGACAGGGGGCAGGGGGGAGCTGTTTTTT. Translation: CASSSPGTGGRGELFF.

The rearrangement uses TRBV7-9 and TRBJ1-2; no clear D. The germline gives CDR1 SEHNR, CDR2 FQNEAQ (reference sequence). The V end lost 5 bases, the J end lost 2 bases, and 6 bases lay between the germline ends. The CDR3 consists of 12 residues. Here the CDR3 DNA reads TGTGCCAGCAGCCAGGACAACTATGGCTACACCTTC. Protein sequence: CASSQDNYGYTF. The full variable domain, in which reference TRBV7-9 and TRBJ1-2 provide the parts outside the CDR3, is DTGVSQNPRHKITKRGQNVTFRCDPISEHNRLYWYRQTLGQGPEFLTYFQNEAQLEKSRLLSDRFSAERPKGSFSTLEIQRTEQGDSAMYLCASSQDNYGYTFGSGTRLTVV.

This clonotype was observed at least ten times. The chain recombines TRBV27 with TRBJ1-5; maybe TRBD1 (5 bases). The CDR3 has 13 residues. V dropped 3 bases and J dropped 7 bases, with 10 bases sitting between them. Germline V lookup: CDR1 MNHEY, CDR2 SMNVEV (reference sequence). This chain's CDR3 is CASSFGGGQPQHF. The DNA of the CDR3 is TGTGCCAGCAGTTTTGGGGGTGGACAGCCCCAGCATTTT.

In this sample, this clonotype turned up a few times. The V and J genes are TRBV12-3 or TRBV12-4 and TRBJ1-5; D call uncertain. The CDR3 is 13 amino acids. V dropped 3 bases and J dropped 7 bases, with 10 bases sitting between them. The CDR3 protein is CASSFFPPQPQHF. The CDR3 coding sequence is TGTGCCAGCAGTTTTTTCCCACCCCAGCCCCAGCATTTT.

Many counts were recorded for this clonotype. This sequence joins TRBV7-6 and TRBJ2-5; 9 nucleotides align to TRBD2. Germline CDR1 reads SGHVS; CDR2 reads FNYEAQ. The CDR3 sequence is 14 residues long. The V segment lost 5 bases and the J segment 5 bases; nucleotides outside the gene matches: 6. CDR3 sequence: CASSRSGGFETQYF. CDR3 nucleotides: TGTGCCAGCAGCAGAAGCGGGGGGTTTGAGACCCAGTACTTC.

CDR3 DNA: TGTGCCAGCAGACGTCGCTCCGGAGGGGGTAAGGAGCAGTTCTTC. Translating it yields CASRRRSGGGKEQFF. The rearrangement joins TRBV12-3 or TRBV12-4 to TRBJ2-1; either TRBD1 or TRBD2 may supply D (6 bases each). The V end was cut by 6 bases, the J end by 10 bases, with 22 bases between. The CDR3 runs 15 residues.

This clonotype occurred once. The V call is TRBV7-9, the J call TRBJ1-1, with D possibly being TRBD1 (6 bases). V lost 5 bases and J lost 4, with 17 bases in between. This CDR3 region has 15 residues. CDR1 is SEHNR, CDR2 FQNEAQ, per germline (reference sequence). CDR3 nucleotides: TGTGCCAGCAGCCCGGTGGGGGGCCCATTCACTGAAGCTTTCTTT. As protein: CASSPVGGPFTEAFF.

This clonotype was recorded a few times. This chain links TRBV5-1 with TRBJ2-7, with 7 bases that match TRBD1. Looked up from germline, CDR1 is SGHRS and CDR2 is YFSETQ. V gave up 5 bases and J gave up 2 bases; unmatched junction bases: 4. The CDR3 has 13 residues. CDR3 amino acids: CASRRTGAYEQYF. CDR3 nucleotides: TGCGCCAGCAGACGGACAGGAGCCTACGAGCAGTACTTC.

CDR3 amino acids: CASSVMGLSTDTQYF. The CDR3 DNA reads as TGTGCCAGCAGTGTTATGGGCCTTAGCACAGATACGCAGTATTTT. The gene calls are TRBV6-4 and TRBJ2-3, with D uncertain. Trimming removed 4 bases from V and 0 bases from J, with 11 bases in between. This CDR3 is 15 amino acids long. Germline V gene lookup returns CDR1 MRHNA and CDR2 SNTAGT.

This clonotype was counted once. This may arise from a read error, as a much more abundant clone is one base away. The V and J genes are TRBV6-1 and TRBJ1-1; D gene uncertain. Germline V lookup: CDR1 MNHNS, CDR2 SASEGT. Trimming shortened V by 1 base and J by 0 bases, and 6 bases separated the two germline ends. The CDR3 runs 14 residues. The CDR3, as DNA: TGTGCCAGCAGTGAAGACGGGTTGAACACTGAAGCTTTCTTT. This gives the protein CASSEDGLNTEAFF.

This clonotype was picked up a small number of times. The genes are TRBV6-2 or TRBV6-3 and TRBJ2-1; tentatively, D is TRBD2 (6 bases). The V gene's germline CDR1 is MNHEY and CDR2 SVGEGT. This CDR3 is built from 16 residues. With 5 bases removed from V and 0 bases from J, the gap between germline ends came to 14 bases. DNA for the CDR3: TGTGCCAGCAGTCTGGCGGGGAGCCTCTCCTACAATGAGCAGTTCTTC. This encodes CASSLAGSLSYNEQFF.

This clonotype was counted at least ten times. The V gene is TRBV7-2, the J gene TRBJ2-2; D assignment may be TRBD1 or TRBD2 (5 bases each). V lost 6 bases to trimming and J lost 4 bases, with 18 bases between them. The CDR3 spans 16 residues. From germline, CDR1 is SGHTA and CDR2 FQGNSA. In nucleotides, the CDR3 is TGTGCCAGCAGAACAAGACGGGGCTCAGGCACCGGGGAGCTGTTTTTT. Protein sequence: CASRTRRGSGTGELFF. Full variable domain (outside the CDR3, taken from reference TRBV7-2 and TRBJ2-2): GAGVSQSPSNKVTEKGKDVELRCDPISGHTALYWYRQSLGQGLEFLIYFQGNSAPDKSGLPSDRFSAERTGGSVSTLTIQRTQQEDSAVYLCASRTRRGSGTGELFFGEGSRLTVL.

The chain is built from TRBV5-1 and TRBJ2-1; D is unclear. V was shortened by 0 bases and J by 12 bases, with 13 bases between the two germline ends. CDR3 length: 13 amino acids. Germline lookup yields CDR1 SGHRS and CDR2 YFSETQ. The DNA for the CDR3 is TGCGCCAGCAGCTTGGGTAATCCCCTCGGGCAGTTCTTC. Residues: CASSLGNPLGQFF.

Note on this clonotype: A junction boundary mismatches the germline segment, possibly from a read error. J is TRBJ2-2 and V is TRBV2, with TRBD2 as a possible D gene (5 bases). The germline gives CDR1 SNHLY, CDR2 FYNNEI. The CDR3 extends over 15 amino acids. The CDR3 nucleotides are TGTGCCATCAGTGCTGGACTGGCGAACACCGGGGAGCTGCTTTTT. It codes for CAISAGLANTGELLF.

This clonotype has at least ten counts. The chain joins TRBV20-1 to TRBJ2-2; TRBD1 matches 9 bases. This CDR3 has 17 residues. Per germline, CDR1 DFQATT and CDR2 SNEGSKA (reference sequence). V shed 1 base and J 6 bases; nucleotides not matched to a gene: 12. The DNA for the CDR3 is TGCAGTGCTAGAGCTTTCGGGACAGGGAGTTTTTCCGGGGAGCTGTTTTTT. It translates to CSARAFGTGSFSGELFF.

Of note for this clonotype: It may be a read error: a sequence one base away is much more abundant. V is TRBV3-1 and J is TRBJ2-4; TRBD1 aligns across 9 bases. The last part of the DNA fits TRBJ2-1 better; the J call may be wrong. Germline V CDR1 and CDR2: LGHDT, YNNKEL (reference sequence). The CDR3 extends over 14 amino acids. For the CDR3, the DNA is TGTGCCAGCAGCCAAGCCCCCGGGGACAGGGTTCAGTTCTTC. As protein: CASSQAPGDRVQFF.

This clonotype was observed at least ten times. The rearrangement joins TRBV2 to TRBJ2-5; the match to TRBD2 covers 9 bases. Trimming took 3 bases from V and 5 from J; bases not matched to a gene: 1. Per germline, CDR1 SNHLY and CDR2 FYNNEI. The CDR3 spans 13 residues. The CDR3 coding sequence is TGTGCCAGCAGTGAGCGGGGGGGGGAGACCCAGTACTTC. Amino acids: CASSERGGETQYF.

At least ten counts were recorded for this clonotype. V is TRBV20-1 and J is TRBJ2-5; no definite D call. The CDR3 totals 11 residues. Trimming shortened V by 7 bases and J by 7 bases, and 13 bases separated the two germline ends. Germline values: CDR1 DFQATT, CDR2 SNEGSKA (reference sequence). The DNA of the CDR3 is TGCAGTGTCCCCGGGCCCATGACCCAGTACTTC. Protein sequence: CSVPGPMTQYF.